This T cell receptor (beta chain) was sequenced in a study of T cells expressing NK-cell markers. At the level of the study: Obtained from sorted CD3+CD56+NKG2C+, CD3+CD56+NKG2C- and CD3+CD56-NKG2C+ T cells were the TCR beta repertoires. Points from the study as a whole: Where a handful of donors were concerned, these clonotypes also led the CD3+CD56-NKG2C+ fraction. More than 5 donors carried dominant NKG2C+ clonotypes that made up about 1.0-8% of their CD8+ T cells.

Note on this clonotype: The target antigen is unknown.

The germline CDR1 and CDR2 sequences are SGHRS and YFSETQ. This CDR3 contains 15 residues. Reprocessing the 5' RACE reads, TCRdb reports a single entry for every CDR3 protein and omits DNA. The sample shows 300,000 to 500,000 distinct CDR3 sequences, and about 10% sits with its ten largest clones. V and J are TRBV5-1 and TRBJ1-2. This clonotype was sampled from a woman in her forties or fifties in good health. Specimen: blood T cells: a sorted CD56 or NKG2C T cell subset, CD4+ or CD8+ T cells, or bulk PBMC T cells (not recorded which). This CDR3 is CASSLHGYANYGYTF.